The clone carrying this T cell receptor beta chain has a count of ten or more. This sample was included in a study of blood T cells in healthy people across ages. CDR3 length: 18 amino acids. Germline assignment: CDR1 ENHRY and CDR2 SYGVKD. V dropped 10 bases and J dropped 2; count of bases not matched to a gene: 19. Then a second PCR, running roughly 7 to 12 cycles, was carried out with a sample-barcoded 5' primer and a J-beta primer mix. MiXCR, run by TCRdb on the 5' RACE reads, gives a single entry per CDR3 protein. Of some 1.5 million distinct CDR3 sequences listed, under 30% were seen once; the top ten hold roughly 8%.

This TCR was sampled from a woman aged 25 to 39 in good health. Sequencing input: blood. The chain is built from TRBV10-3 and TRBJ2-7; 11 bases fit TRBD2. The CDR3 DNA reads TGTGCCAAGGATCGACAGGAACTTAGCGGGAGGGGTACCTACGAGCAGTACTTC. The encoded protein is CAKDRQELSGRGTYEQYF.